The source of this T cell receptor beta chain is a study of T cells in Graves' hyperthyroidism and ophthalmopathy. Overall study results and limits: Blood held most thyroid clonotypes expanded above 0.001 frequency.

Each ophthalmopathy patient scored at least 3 on the Clinical Activity Score and at least 4 on NOSPECS grade, with duration under 3 months. Clinical symptoms, serum thyroxine and TRAb, thyroid ultrasound and orbital computed tomography together formed the diagnostic basis. Amplification targeted TCR beta CDR3 regions from RNA transcripts. During a first-round RT-PCR of the TCR CDR3, the HTBI primer set was used. TCRdb ran MiXCR on the multiplex PCR reads and lists one entry per CDR3 protein. This sample has about 600,000 distinct CDR3 sequences, with 14% found just once. This clonotype came up many times. As yet, its antigen is unknown. The CDR3 totals 15 residues. J lost 5 bases, V lost 0 bases, and 4 bases had no gene match. Germline CDR1 reads ENHRY; CDR2 reads SYGVKD.

This clonotype was sampled from a woman between 18 and 29 years old with Graves' ophthalmopathy. The rearrangement joins TRBV10-3 to TRBJ2-7; 10 bases are a match to TRBD2. Sequenced: blood. The CDR3 DNA sequence: TGTGCCATCAGTGAGTCTGGGACTAGCGTCAACGAGCAGTACTTC. Amino acid sequence: CAISESGTSVNEQYF.